This entry describes one TCR beta chain. As yet, its antigen is unknown. The PCR used 60 Vbeta and 13 Jbeta primers. Method: immunoSEQ multiplex PCR; TCRdb's copy keeps in-frame clones and lacks some. The sample holds about 92,000 clones, around 82% seen once. The sample is drawn from a study of cytomegalovirus exposure and HLA in healthy donors. Whole-study findings and limits: When a later analysis compared HLA-associated TCR beta chains with equally common others, the HLA-associated chains turned out to be more clonally expanded and to have lower generation probabilities. TCR association rates varied by HLA locus in a later analysis, with DRB1 highest and HLA-C lowest. As a later analysis revealed, most CMV-associated TCR beta chains appeared HLA-restricted.

CDR1 SGHRS and CDR2 YFSETQ come from the germline V gene. The CDR3 is 16 residues long. J was trimmed by 5 bases and V by 7 bases; bases with no gene match: 12. Sequencing input: PBMCs. The clonotype was recovered from a man younger than 35 in good health and CMV-seronegative. V gene TRBV5-1 combines with J gene TRBJ2-1; 10 bases agree with TRBD1. The CDR3 region has the DNA TGCGCCAGCCGATACGCCGGGACAGGGGACCACAATGAGCAGTTCTTC. Translated: CASRYAGTGDHNEQFF.